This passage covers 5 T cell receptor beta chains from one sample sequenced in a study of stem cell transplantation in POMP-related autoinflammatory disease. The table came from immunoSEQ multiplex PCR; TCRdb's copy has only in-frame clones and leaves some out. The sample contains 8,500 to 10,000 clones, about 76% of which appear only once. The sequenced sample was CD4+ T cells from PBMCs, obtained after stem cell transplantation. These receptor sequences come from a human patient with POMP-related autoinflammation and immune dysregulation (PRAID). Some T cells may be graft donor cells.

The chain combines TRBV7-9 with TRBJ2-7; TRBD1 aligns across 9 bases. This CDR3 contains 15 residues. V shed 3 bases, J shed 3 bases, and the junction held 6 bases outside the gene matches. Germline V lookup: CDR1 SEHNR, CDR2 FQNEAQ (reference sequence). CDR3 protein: CASSLPRTGDYEQYF. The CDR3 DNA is TGTGCCAGCAGCTTGCCCAGGACAGGGGACTACGAGCAGTACTTC.

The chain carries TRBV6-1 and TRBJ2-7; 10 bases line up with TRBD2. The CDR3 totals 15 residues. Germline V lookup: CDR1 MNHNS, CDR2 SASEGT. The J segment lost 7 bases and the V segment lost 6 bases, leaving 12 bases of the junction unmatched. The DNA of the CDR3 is TGTGCCAGCAGCAAACTAGCGGGATCGCTTGGTGAGCAGTACTTC. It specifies CASSKLAGSLGEQYF.

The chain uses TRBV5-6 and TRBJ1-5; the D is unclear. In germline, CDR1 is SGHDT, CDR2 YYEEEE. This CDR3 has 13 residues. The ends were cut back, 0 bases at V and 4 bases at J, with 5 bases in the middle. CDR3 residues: CASSLGLNQPQHF. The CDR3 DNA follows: TGTGCCAGCAGCTTGGGTCTTAATCAGCCCCAGCATTTT.

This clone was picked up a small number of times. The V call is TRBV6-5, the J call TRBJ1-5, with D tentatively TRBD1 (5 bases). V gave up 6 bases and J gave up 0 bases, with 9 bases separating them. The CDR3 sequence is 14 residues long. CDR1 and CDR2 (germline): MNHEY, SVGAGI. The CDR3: CASRTEHSNQPQHF. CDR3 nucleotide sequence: TGTGCCAGCAGGACAGAGCATAGCAATCAGCCCCAGCATTTT.

CDR3 region: CASSQVPGQGRETQYF. The CDR3 DNA sequence: TGCGCCAGCAGCCAAGTTCCGGGACAGGGGCGAGAGACCCAGTACTTC. The rearrangement uses TRBV4-1 and TRBJ2-5; 10 bases are a match to TRBD1. J lost 4 bases, V lost 1 base, and 6 bases had no gene match. The CDR3 is 16 residues long. Germline values: CDR1 MGHRA, CDR2 YSYEKL.